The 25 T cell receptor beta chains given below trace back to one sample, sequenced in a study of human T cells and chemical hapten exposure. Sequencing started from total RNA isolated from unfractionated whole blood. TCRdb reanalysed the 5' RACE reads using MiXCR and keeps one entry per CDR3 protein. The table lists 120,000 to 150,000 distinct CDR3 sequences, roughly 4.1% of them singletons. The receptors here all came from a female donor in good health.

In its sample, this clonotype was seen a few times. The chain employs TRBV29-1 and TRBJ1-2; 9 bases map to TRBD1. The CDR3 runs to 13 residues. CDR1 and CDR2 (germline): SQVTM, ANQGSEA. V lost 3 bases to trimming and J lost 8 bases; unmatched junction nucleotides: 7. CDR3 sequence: CSVDPTGGRGYTF. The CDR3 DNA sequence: TGCAGCGTTGATCCGACAGGGGGTAGGGGCTACACCTTC.

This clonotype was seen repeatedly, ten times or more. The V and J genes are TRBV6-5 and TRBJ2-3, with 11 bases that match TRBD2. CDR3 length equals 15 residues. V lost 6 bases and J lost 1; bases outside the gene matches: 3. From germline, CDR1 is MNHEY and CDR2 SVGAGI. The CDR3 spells CASSLGLAGTDTQYF. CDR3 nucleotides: TGTGCCAGCAGCTTGGGACTAGCGGGCACAGATACGCAGTATTTT.

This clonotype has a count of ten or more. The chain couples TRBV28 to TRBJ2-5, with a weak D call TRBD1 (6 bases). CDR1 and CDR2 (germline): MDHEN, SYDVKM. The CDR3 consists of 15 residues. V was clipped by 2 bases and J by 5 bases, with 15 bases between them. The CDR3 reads CASSLMGAVRETQYF. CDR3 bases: TGTGCCAGCAGTTTAATGGGGGCTGTGAGGGAGACCCAGTACTTC.

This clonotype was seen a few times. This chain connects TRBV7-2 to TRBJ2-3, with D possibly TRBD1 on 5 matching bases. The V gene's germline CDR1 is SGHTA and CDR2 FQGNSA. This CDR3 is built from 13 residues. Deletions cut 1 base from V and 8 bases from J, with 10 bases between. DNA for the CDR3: TGTGCCAGCAGCTTAGGTGGTAGGGGTACGCAGTATTTT. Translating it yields CASSLGGRGTQYF.

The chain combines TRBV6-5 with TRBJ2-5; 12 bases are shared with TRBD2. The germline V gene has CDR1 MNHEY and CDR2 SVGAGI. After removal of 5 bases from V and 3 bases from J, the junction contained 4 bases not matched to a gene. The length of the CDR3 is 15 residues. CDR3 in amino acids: CASSKTSGGKETQYF. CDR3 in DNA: TGTGCCAGCAGTAAGACTAGCGGGGGAAAAGAGACCCAGTACTTC.

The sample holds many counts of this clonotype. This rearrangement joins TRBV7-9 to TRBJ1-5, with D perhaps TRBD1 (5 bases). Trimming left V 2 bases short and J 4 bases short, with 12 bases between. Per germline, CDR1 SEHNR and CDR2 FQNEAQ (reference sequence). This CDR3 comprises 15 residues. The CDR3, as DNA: TGTGCCAGCAGCTTAAGCGGGGCCACAAATCAGCCCCAGCATTTT. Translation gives CASSLSGATNQPQHF.

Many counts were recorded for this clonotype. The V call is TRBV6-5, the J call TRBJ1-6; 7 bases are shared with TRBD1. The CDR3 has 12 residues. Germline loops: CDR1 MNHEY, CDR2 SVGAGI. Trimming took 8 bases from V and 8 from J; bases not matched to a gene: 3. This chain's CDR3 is CASGDRYSPLHF. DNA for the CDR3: TGTGCCAGCGGGGACAGATATTCACCCCTCCACTTT.

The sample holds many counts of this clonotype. The CDR3 protein is CASSLELEGQFF. CDR3 nucleotides: TGCGCCAGCAGCTTGGAGTTGGAGGGGCAGTTCTTC. The V gene is TRBV5-1, the J gene TRBJ2-1; weak D call: TRBD2 (6 bases). The germline CDR1 and CDR2 sequences are SGHRS and YFSETQ. The CDR3 contains 12 residues. The V end lost 0 bases, the J end lost 12 bases, and 10 bases lay between the germline ends.

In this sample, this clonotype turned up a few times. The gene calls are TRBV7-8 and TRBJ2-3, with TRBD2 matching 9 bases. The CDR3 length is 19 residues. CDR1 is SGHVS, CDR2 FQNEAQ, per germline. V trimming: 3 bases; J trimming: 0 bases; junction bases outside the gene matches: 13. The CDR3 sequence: CASSLYTGTSTTSTDTQYF. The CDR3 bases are TGTGCCAGCAGCTTGTACACCGGGACTAGCACCACTAGCACAGATACGCAGTATTTT. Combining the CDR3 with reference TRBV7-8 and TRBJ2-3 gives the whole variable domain GAGVSQSPRYKVAKRGQDVALRCDPISGHVSLFWYQQALGQGPEFLTYFQNEAQLDKSGLPSDRFFAERPEGSVSTLKIQRTQQEDSAVYLCASSLYTGTSTTSTDTQYFGPGTRLTVL.

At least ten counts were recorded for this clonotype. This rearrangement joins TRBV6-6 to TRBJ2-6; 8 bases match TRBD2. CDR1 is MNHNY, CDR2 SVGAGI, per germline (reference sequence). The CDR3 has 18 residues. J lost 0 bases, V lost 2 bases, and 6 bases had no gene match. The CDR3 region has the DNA TGTGCCAGCAGTTACAAAGCGGGGGCGAACTCTGGGGCCAACGTCCTGACTTTC. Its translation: CASSYKAGANSGANVLTF.

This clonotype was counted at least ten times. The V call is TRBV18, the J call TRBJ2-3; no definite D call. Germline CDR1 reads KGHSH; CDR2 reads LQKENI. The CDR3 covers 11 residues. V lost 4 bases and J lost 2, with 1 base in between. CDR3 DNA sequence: TGTGCCAGCTCACACACAGATACGCAGTATTTT. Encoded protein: CASSHTDTQYF.

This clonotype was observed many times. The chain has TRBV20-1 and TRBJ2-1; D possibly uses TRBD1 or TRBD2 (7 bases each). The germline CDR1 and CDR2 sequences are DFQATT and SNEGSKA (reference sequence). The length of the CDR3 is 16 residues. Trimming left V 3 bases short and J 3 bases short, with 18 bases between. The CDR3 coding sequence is TGCAGTGCTAGCCCCTTGGGAGGGGGCGGCTACAATGAGCAGTTCTTC. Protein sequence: CSASPLGGGGYNEQFF.

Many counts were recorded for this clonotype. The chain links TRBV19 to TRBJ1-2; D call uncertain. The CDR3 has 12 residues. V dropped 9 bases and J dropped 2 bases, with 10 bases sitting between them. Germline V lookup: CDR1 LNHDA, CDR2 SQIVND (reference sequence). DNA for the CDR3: TGTGCCAGCCTCGGACTGAACTATGGCTACACCTTC. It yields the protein CASLGLNYGYTF.

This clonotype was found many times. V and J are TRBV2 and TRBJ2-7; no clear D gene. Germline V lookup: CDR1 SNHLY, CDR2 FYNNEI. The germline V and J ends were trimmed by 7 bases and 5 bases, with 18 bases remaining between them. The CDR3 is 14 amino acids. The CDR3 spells CASIGSAVRDEQYF. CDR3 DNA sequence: TGTGCCAGCATCGGCTCGGCAGTCCGGGACGAGCAGTACTTC. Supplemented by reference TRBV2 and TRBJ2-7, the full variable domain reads EPEVTQTPSHQVTQMGQEVILRCVPISNHLYFYWYRQILGQKVEFLVSFYNNEISEKSEIFDDQFSVERPDGSNFTLKIRSTKLEDSAMYFCASIGSAVRDEQYFGPGTRLTVT.

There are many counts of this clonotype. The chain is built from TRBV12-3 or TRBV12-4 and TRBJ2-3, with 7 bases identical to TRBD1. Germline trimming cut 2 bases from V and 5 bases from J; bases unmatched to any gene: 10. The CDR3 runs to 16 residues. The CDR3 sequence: CASSLRGRQRKDTQYF. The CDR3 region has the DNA TGTGCCAGCAGTTTAAGGGGGCGACAACGAAAAGATACGCAGTATTTT.

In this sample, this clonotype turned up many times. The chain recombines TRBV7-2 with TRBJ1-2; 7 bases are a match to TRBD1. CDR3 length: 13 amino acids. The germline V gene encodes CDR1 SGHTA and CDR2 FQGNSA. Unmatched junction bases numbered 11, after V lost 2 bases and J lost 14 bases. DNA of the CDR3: TGTGCCAGCAGCTTACAAAACAGGGGCCTTGTGACCTTC. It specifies CASSLQNRGLVTF.

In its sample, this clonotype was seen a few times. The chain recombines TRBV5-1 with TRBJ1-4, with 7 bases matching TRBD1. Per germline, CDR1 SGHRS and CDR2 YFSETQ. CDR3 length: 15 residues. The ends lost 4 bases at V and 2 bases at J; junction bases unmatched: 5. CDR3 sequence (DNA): TGCGCCAGCAGCAACGACAGGGTCACTAATGAAAAACTGTTTTTT. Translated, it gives CASSNDRVTNEKLFF.

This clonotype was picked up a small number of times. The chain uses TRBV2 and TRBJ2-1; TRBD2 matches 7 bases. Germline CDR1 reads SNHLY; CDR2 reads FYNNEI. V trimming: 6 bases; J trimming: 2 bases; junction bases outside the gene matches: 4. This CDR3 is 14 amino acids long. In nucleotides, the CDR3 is TGTGCCAGCAGAGCGGGGATCCCCTACAATGAGCAGTTCTTC. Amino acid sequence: CASRAGIPYNEQFF.

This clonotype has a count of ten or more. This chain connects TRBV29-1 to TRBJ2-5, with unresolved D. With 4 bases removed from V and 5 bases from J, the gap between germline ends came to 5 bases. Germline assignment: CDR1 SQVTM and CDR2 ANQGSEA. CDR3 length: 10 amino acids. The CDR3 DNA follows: TGCAGCGTTGTAAAGGAGACCCAGTACTTC. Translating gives CSVVKETQYF.

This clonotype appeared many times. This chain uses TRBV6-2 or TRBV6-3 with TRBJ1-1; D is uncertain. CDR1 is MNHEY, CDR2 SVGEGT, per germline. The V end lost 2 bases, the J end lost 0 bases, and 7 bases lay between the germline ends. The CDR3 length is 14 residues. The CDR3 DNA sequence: TGTGCCAGCAGTTACGGCCCGATGAACACTGAAGCTTTCTTT. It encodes CASSYGPMNTEAFF.

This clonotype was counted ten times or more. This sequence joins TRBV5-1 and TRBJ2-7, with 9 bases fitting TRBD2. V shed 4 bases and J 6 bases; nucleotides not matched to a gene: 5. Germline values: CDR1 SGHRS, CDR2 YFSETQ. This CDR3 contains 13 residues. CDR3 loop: CASSGGLAAEQYF. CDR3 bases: TGCGCCAGCAGCGGGGGACTAGCAGCCGAGCAGTACTTC.

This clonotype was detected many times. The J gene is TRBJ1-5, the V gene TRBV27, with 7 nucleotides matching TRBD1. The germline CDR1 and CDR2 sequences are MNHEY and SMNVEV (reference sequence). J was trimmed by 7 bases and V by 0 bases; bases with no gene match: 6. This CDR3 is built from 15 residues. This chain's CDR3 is CASSLSHRGWQPQHF. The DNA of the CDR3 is TGTGCCAGCAGTTTATCCCACAGGGGATGGCAGCCCCAGCATTTT.

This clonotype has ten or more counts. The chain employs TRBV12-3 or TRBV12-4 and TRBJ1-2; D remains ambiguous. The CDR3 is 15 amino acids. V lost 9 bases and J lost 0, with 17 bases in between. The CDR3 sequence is CASGRTLPANYGYTF. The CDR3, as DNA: TGTGCCAGTGGCCGCACCCTTCCAGCTAACTATGGCTACACCTTC.

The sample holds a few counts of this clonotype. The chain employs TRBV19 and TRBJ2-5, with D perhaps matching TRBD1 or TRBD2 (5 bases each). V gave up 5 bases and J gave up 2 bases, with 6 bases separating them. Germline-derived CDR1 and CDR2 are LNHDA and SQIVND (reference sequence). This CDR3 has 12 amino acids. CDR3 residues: CASSWGQETQYF. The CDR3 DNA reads TGTGCCAGTAGTTGGGGGCAAGAGACCCAGTACTTC.

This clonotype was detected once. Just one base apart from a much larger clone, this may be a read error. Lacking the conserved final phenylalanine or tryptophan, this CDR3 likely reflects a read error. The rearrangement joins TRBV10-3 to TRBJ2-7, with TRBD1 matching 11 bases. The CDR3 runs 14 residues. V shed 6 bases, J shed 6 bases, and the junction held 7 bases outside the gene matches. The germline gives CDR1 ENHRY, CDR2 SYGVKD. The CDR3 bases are TGTGCCATCAGGGGGGACAGGGGGGTAGGCGAGCAGTACCTC. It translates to CAIRGDRGVGEQYL.